This T cell receptor beta chain was retrieved from a study of cytomegalovirus exposure and HLA in healthy donors. Germline trimming cut 4 bases from V and 5 bases from J; bases unmatched to any gene: 6. CDR1 MRHNA and CDR2 SNTAGT come from the germline V gene. The CDR3 has 14 amino acids. Points from the study as a whole: An ancestry cluster, one associated with Asian ancestry, reportedly showed fewer N-insertions than the approximately 670-donor mean in a later analysis.

This clone was seen more than once but under ten times. The antigen remains undetermined. Amplification used 60 Vbeta primers and 13 Jbeta primers. Sequencing was performed with immunoSEQ multiplex PCR; in TCRdb, only in-frame clones are kept and a portion is missing. This table holds 90,000 to 150,000 clones, 7% to 9.5% found once. The donors (healthy individuals) were bone marrow donors. The specimen was PBMCs. The chain recombines TRBV6-4 with TRBJ2-3; 7 bases map to TRBD1. This clonotype originated in a woman in her thirties or forties in good health and CMV-seropositive. CDR3 sequence: CASSAAWTGDTQYF. DNA for the CDR3: TGTGCCAGCAGTGCTGCCTGGACAGGAGATACGCAGTATTTT.